The text below deals with one T cell receptor beta chain. Original methodology: Cell counts per sample came from amplifying reference gene primers. Assay: immunoSEQ multiplex PCR; the TCRdb copy retains only in-frame clones and omits some. Clonal size and the V and J genes are those of that table, whereas D and trimming came from the DNA. The table lists tens of thousands of clones, 65% to 85% of them singletons. The data originate from a study of blood T cell repertoires in COVID-19. The germline V gene has CDR1 LNHDA and CDR2 SQIVND (reference sequence). This CDR3 comprises 13 residues. Trimming removed 4 bases from V and 3 bases from J, with 7 bases in between.

The receptor was isolated from an older man with active or convalescent COVID-19. Source material: peripheral blood. The rearrangement uses TRBV19 and TRBJ2-1; no firm D call. The CDR3 DNA is TGTGCCAGTAGTACGCGAAGCTACAATGAGCAGTTCTTC. Protein: CASSTRSYNEQFF. Variable domain in full (rest from reference TRBV19 and TRBJ2-1): DGGITQSPKYLFRKEGQNVTLSCEQNLNHDAMYWYRQDPGQGLRLIYYSQIVNDFQKGDIAEGYSVSREKKESFPLTVTSAQKNPTAFYLCASSTRSYNEQFFGPGTRLTVL.